This TCR beta chain was sequenced during a study of blood T cell repertoires in COVID-19. On the study more broadly: T cells, B-cell-depleted T cells, or PBMCs supplied cDNA or gDNA.

The V gene's germline CDR1 is SQVTM and CDR2 ANQGSEA. The CDR3 has 14 amino acids. Trimming pared 4 bases from V and 0 bases from J, leaving 13 bases between. TCRdb's table, derived via immunoSEQ multiplex PCR, lists solely in-frame clones and lacks some. The sample has 150,000 to 200,000 clones; around 90% are singletons. The sequencing sample was made of peripheral blood. The chain links TRBV29-1 to TRBJ2-7; maybe TRBD2 (6 bases). This TCR was sampled from a human donor in a cohort sampled during active COVID-19. The CDR3 DNA sequence: TGCAGCGTTGTTGGGGGGTCCCACTCCTACGAGCAGTACTTC. This encodes CSVVGGSHSYEQYF.